The T cell receptor (beta chain) under discussion was sequenced for a study of cytomegalovirus exposure and HLA in healthy donors. PCR amplification relied on 60 Vbeta primers (plus 13 Jbeta primers). TCRdb's copy holds only in-frame clones and misses some; the assay was immunoSEQ multiplex PCR. Found here are about 130,000 clones, around 76% of them singletons; the top ten hold about 13%. This clone was seen only once. Its antigen is unknown. Germline lookup yields CDR1 LGHNA and CDR2 YSLEER. The CDR3 covers 16 residues. Trimming took 0 bases from V and 2 from J; bases not matched to a gene: 4. General study findings and limits: Across donors, presence/absence analyses took sequencing depth to be roughly uniform. A previous analysis found most TCR beta V segments productive roughly 87% or roughly 30% of the time.

The chain is built from TRBV4-3 and TRBJ2-1; 7 nucleotides match TRBD2. The specimen sequenced was PBMCs. This TCR came from a woman aged 55-75 years in good health and CMV-seropositive. In DNA, the CDR3 is TGCGCCAGCAGCCAAGAAGATCTAGCGGCCTACAATGAGCAGTTCTTC. As protein: CASSQEDLAAYNEQFF.